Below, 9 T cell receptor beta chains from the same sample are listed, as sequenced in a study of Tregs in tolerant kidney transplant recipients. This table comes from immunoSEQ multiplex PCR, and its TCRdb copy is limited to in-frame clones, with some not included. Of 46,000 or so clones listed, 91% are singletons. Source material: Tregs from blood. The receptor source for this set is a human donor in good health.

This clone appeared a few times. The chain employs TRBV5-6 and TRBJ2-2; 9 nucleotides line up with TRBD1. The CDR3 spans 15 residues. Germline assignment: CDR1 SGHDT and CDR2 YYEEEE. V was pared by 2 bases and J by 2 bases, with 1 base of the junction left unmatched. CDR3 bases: TGTGCCAGCAGCTTAACAGGGGGCAACACCGGGGAGCTGTTTTTT. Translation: CASSLTGGNTGELFF.

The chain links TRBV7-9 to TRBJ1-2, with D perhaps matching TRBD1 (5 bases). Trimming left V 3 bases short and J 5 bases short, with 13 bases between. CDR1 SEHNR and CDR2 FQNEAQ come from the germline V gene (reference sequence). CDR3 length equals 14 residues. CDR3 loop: CASSFPGTGYGYTF. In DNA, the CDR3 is TGTGCCAGCAGCTTCCCAGGGACGGGGTATGGCTACACCTTC.

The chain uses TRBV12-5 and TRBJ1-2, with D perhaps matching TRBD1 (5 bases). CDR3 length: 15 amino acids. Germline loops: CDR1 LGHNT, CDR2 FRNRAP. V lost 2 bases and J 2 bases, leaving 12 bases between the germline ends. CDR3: CASGLFNRRNYGYTF. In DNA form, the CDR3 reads TGTGCTAGTGGTTTGTTCAACAGGCGGAACTATGGCTACACCTTC.

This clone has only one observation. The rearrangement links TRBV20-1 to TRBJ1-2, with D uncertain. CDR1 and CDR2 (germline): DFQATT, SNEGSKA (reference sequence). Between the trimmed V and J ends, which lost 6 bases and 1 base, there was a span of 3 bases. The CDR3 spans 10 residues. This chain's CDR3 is CSAYNYGYTF. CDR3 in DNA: TGCAGTGCCTATAACTATGGCTACACCTTC.

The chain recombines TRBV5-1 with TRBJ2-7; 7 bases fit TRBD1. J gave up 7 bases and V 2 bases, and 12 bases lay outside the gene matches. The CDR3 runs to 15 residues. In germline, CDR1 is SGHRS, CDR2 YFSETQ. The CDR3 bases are TGCGCCAGCAGCTTCGGGACAGCCTCCTTGGGAGAGCAGTACTTC. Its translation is CASSFGTASLGEQYF.

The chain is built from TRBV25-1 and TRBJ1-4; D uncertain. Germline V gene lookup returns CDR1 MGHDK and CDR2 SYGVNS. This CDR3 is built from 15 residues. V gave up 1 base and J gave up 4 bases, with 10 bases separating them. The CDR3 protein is CASSEWADLNEKLFF. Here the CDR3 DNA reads TGTGCCAGCAGTGAATGGGCAGACCTTAATGAAAAACTGTTTTTT. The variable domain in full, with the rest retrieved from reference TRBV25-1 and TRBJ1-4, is EADIYQTPRYLVIGTGKKITLECSQTMGHDKMYWYQQDPGMELHLIHYSYGVNSTEKGDLSSESTVSRIRTEHFPLTLESARPSHTSQYLCASSEWADLNEKLFFGSGTQLSVL.

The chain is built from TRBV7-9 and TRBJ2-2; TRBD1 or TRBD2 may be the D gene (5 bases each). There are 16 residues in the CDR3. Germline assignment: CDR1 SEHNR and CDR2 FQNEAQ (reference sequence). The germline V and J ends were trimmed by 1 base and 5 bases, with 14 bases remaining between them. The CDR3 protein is CASSLVSAGSTGELFF. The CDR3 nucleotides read TGTGCCAGCAGCTTAGTGTCGGCAGGGAGTACCGGGGAGCTGTTTTTT.

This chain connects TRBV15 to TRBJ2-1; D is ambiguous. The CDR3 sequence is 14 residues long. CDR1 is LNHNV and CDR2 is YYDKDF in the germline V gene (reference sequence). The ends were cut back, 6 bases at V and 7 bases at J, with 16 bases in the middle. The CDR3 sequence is CATSYQPAGNEQFF. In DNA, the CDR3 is TGTGCCACCAGTTACCAACCTGCTGGGAATGAGCAGTTCTTC. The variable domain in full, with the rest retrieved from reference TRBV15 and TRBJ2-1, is DAMVIQNPRYQVTQFGKPVTLSCSQTLNHNVMYWYQQKSSQAPKLLFHYYDKDFNNEADTPDNFQSRRPNTSFCFLDIRSPGLGDTAMYLCATSYQPAGNEQFFGPGTRLTVL.

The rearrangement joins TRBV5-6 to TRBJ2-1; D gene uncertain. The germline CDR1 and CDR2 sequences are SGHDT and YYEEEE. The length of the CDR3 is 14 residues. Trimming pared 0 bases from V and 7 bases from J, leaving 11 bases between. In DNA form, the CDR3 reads TGTGCCAGCAGCTTGGGGATGACACTTAATGAGCAGTTCTTC. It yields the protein CASSLGMTLNEQFF.